This note documents a single TCR beta chain sequence. The sample originates from a study of control samples from healthy donors and cancer patients. Measured with immunoSEQ multiplex PCR; TCRdb has only the in-frame clones, and not every one. The top ten hold roughly 4% of the sample, which has approximately 160,000 clones, around 93% seen once. The TCR originated in a woman in her fifties or sixties in good health. The sequenced sample consisted of blood.

As DNA, the CDR3 is TGTGCCAGCAGAAAGAACAGGGGCACCGGGGAGCTGTTTTTT. It is translated as CASRKNRGTGELFF. V usage is TRBV7-9 and J usage is TRBJ2-2, with 7 bases lining up with TRBD1. The V gene end was trimmed by 6 bases and the J gene end by 4 bases; junction bases not matched to a gene: 5. This CDR3 is 14 amino acids long. Germline values: CDR1 SEHNR, CDR2 FQNEAQ (reference sequence).